The 22 T cell receptor beta chains in this list originate from one sample, sequenced in a study of cytomegalovirus exposure and HLA in healthy donors. Vbeta (60) and Jbeta (13) primers were used in the PCR. Assay: immunoSEQ multiplex PCR; the TCRdb copy retains only in-frame clones and omits some. The table records around 110,000 clones, under 90% of them present only once. Sequencing was performed on PBMCs. These receptors were collected from a woman younger than 45 in good health and CMV-seronegative.

CDR3 loop: CASSQVTGVRETQYF. Here the CDR3 DNA reads TGTGCCAGCAGCCAAGTTACCGGGGTACGGGAGACCCAGTACTTC. The chain couples TRBV14 to TRBJ2-5; a possible D gene is TRBD2 (5 bases). Germline assignment: CDR1 SGHDN and CDR2 FVKESK. The CDR3 length is 15 residues. V was shortened by 1 base and J by 5 bases, with 14 bases between the two germline ends.

The J gene is TRBJ2-1, the V gene TRBV5-1; D gene uncertain. Trimming took 5 bases from V and 5 from J, leaving 8 bases between them. Germline CDR1 is SGHRS and CDR2 is YFSETQ. This CDR3 region has 12 residues. CDR3 protein: CASRVNNNEQFF. The CDR3 DNA follows: TGCGCCAGCAGAGTCAACAACAATGAGCAGTTCTTC.

J is TRBJ1-5 and V is TRBV6-5; 7 bases are shared with TRBD1. CDR3 length: 15 amino acids. CDR1 is MNHEY and CDR2 is SVGAGI in the germline V gene. V dropped 6 bases and J dropped 2; count of bases not matched to a gene: 7. Here the CDR3 DNA reads TGTGCCAGCAGCCTGACAGGGAGTGGCAATCAGCCCCAGCATTTT. It encodes CASSLTGSGNQPQHF.

This chain links TRBV18 with TRBJ2-7, with D perhaps matching TRBD1 (7 bases). The length of the CDR3 is 16 residues. Per germline, CDR1 KGHSH and CDR2 LQKENI. V lost 6 bases, J lost 0 bases, and 18 bases lay in between. Here the CDR3 reads CASSRRVGGDSYEQYF. The CDR3 coding sequence is TGTGCCAGCTCTCGGAGGGTAGGGGGCGACTCCTACGAGCAGTACTTC.

The chain carries TRBV14 and TRBJ2-7; 8 nucleotides agree with TRBD1. The germline CDR1 and CDR2 sequences are SGHDN and FVKESK. CDR3 length: 15 amino acids. The junction had 9 bases not matched to a gene; V was cut back by 4 bases and J by 4 bases. The CDR3 here is CASSLRHRGRYEQYF. The CDR3 DNA reads as TGTGCCAGCAGCCTCCGTCACAGGGGGAGGTACGAGCAGTACTTC.

The V and J genes are TRBV9 and TRBJ2-7; TRBD1 agrees at 11 bases. J lost 6 bases, V lost 0 bases, and 8 bases had no gene match. Per the germline V gene, CDR1 is SGDLS and CDR2 is YYNGEE. This CDR3 has 16 amino acids. This CDR3 reads CASSVGGDRGSSEQYF. The CDR3 DNA reads TGTGCCAGCAGCGTAGGTGGGGACAGGGGGTCCAGCGAGCAGTACTTC. Variable domain in full (rest from reference TRBV9 and TRBJ2-7): DSGVTQTPKHLITATGQRVTLRCSPRSGDLSVYWYQQSLDQGLQFLIQYYNGEERAKGNILERFSAQQFPDLHSELNLSSLELGDSALYFCASSVGGDRGSSEQYFGPGTRLTVT.

The V and J genes are TRBV7-2 and TRBJ1-1; a possible D gene is TRBD1 (6 bases). CDR3 length: 15 amino acids. In germline, CDR1 is SGHTA, CDR2 FQGNSA. Trimming removed 3 bases at V and 11 bases at J, with 22 bases between. CDR3 in amino acids: CASSLPGITQGSAFF. The CDR3 region has the DNA TGTGCCAGCAGCTTGCCGGGCATTACACAGGGAAGCGCTTTCTTT.

This chain links TRBV7-9 with TRBJ1-6, with a weak D call TRBD1 (6 bases). The CDR3 totals 14 residues. V was trimmed by 4 bases and J by 4 bases, leaving 8 bases between them. From germline, CDR1 is SEHNR and CDR2 FQNEAQ (reference sequence). The DNA of the CDR3 is TGTGCCAGCAGCTCTCAGGGGTATAATTCACCCCTCCACTTT. Its protein is CASSSQGYNSPLHF.

The chain carries TRBV27 and TRBJ2-5; the match to TRBD1 covers 10 bases. The J call may be faulty, since TRBJ2-7 better matches the DNA end. Per germline, CDR1 MNHEY and CDR2 SMNVEV (reference sequence). The CDR3 is made up of 14 amino acids. CDR3 region: CASSHGQGDTEQYF. The CDR3 DNA follows: TGTGCCAGCAGTCATGGACAGGGGGATACCGAGCAGTACTTC.

The chain carries TRBV28 and TRBJ2-7; perhaps TRBD2 as D (6 bases). Germline V gene data show CDR1 as MDHEN and CDR2 as SYDVKM. Trimming cost V 2 bases and J 2 bases, with 13 bases left between them. The CDR3 is 15 residues long. CDR3 in DNA: TGTGCCAGCAGTTTACCGGAAGCGGGCGCCTACGAGCAGTACTTC. Its translation: CASSLPEAGAYEQYF.

The chain has TRBV28 and TRBJ1-1, with D perhaps matching TRBD1 (5 bases). The CDR3 loop spans 14 amino acids. CDR1 is MDHEN, CDR2 SYDVKM, per germline. V gave up 9 bases and J gave up 5 bases, with 19 bases separating them. This chain's CDR3 is CASKSHGRVTEAFF. Here the CDR3 DNA reads TGTGCCAGTAAGTCCCATGGCAGGGTAACTGAAGCTTTCTTT.

The chain is built from TRBV5-1 and TRBJ2-7, with TRBD1 matching 7 bases. V gave up 0 bases and J gave up 0 bases; unmatched junction bases: 3. CDR1 is SGHRS and CDR2 is YFSETQ in the germline V gene. CDR3 length: 15 amino acids. The chain's CDR3 is CASSLGQGVSYEQYF. In nucleotides, the CDR3 is TGCGCCAGCAGCTTGGGGCAGGGGGTCTCCTACGAGCAGTACTTC.

This clone has just a few counts. V and J are TRBV27 and TRBJ1-1; 8 bases align to TRBD1. The CDR3 contains 13 residues. V dropped 6 bases and J dropped 7; count of bases not matched to a gene: 7. From germline, CDR1 is MNHEY and CDR2 SMNVEV (reference sequence). The CDR3 reads CASSNQGAGEAFF. The CDR3 nucleotides read TGTGCCAGCAGCAACCAGGGGGCGGGTGAAGCTTTCTTT.

J is TRBJ2-7 and V is TRBV10-3, with D possibly matching TRBD2 (5 bases). The germline V and J ends were trimmed by 0 bases and 5 bases, with 14 bases remaining between them. The CDR3 contains 15 residues. The germline CDR1 and CDR2 sequences are ENHRY and SYGVKD. This chain's CDR3 is CAISESNKSGDEQYF. CDR3 in DNA: TGTGCCATCAGTGAGTCGAACAAAAGCGGAGACGAGCAGTACTTC.

This clone has a handful of counts. The same CDR3 also results from other DNA sequences found in this sample. This rearrangement joins TRBV28 to TRBJ1-1; D not resolved. V was cut by 1 base and J by 1 base, with 7 bases left in between. The CDR3 extends over 14 amino acids. The germline V gene has CDR1 MDHEN and CDR2 SYDVKM. CDR3 amino acids: CASSLSEGNTEAFF. The CDR3 DNA follows: TGTGCCAGCAGTTTATCTGAGGGGAACACTGAAGCTTTCTTT.

V usage is TRBV15 and J usage is TRBJ1-4; 7 bases match TRBD1. Germline values: CDR1 LNHNV, CDR2 YYDKDF (reference sequence). V lost 2 bases and J lost 10; bases outside the gene matches: 13. The CDR3 has 16 residues. The CDR3 region has the DNA TGTGCCACCAGCAGAATGGTGCAGGGGGTAGTCGCAAAACTGTTTTTT. As protein: CATSRMVQGVVAKLFF.

This chain joins TRBV6-1 and TRBJ2-3; 11 positions match TRBD2. Per germline, CDR1 MNHNS and CDR2 SASEGT. V lost 4 bases and J lost 2; bases outside the gene matches: 14. The CDR3 sequence is 19 residues long. The CDR3 is CASSVGLAVPPNATDTQYF. Written as DNA, the CDR3 is TGTGCCAGCAGTGTGGGACTAGCGGTCCCTCCCAACGCCACAGATACGCAGTATTTT.

V usage is TRBV6-5 and J usage is TRBJ2-7; D gene unclear. CDR1 and CDR2 (germline): MNHEY, SVGAGI. Trimming shortened V by 7 bases and J by 1 base, and 14 bases separated the two germline ends. The CDR3 is 14 amino acids. DNA for the CDR3: TGTGCCAGCATCTCCGGAAGCGATTCCTACGAGCAGTACTTC. It encodes CASISGSDSYEQYF.

The DNA for the CDR3 is TGTGCCAGCAGCCCACTCAGCCTAGCAACCAGGCCCTACAATGAGCAGTTCTTC. This codes for CASSPLSLATRPYNEQFF. The chain has TRBV28 and TRBJ2-1, with a tentative D call TRBD2 (5 bases). Germline CDR1 is MDHEN and CDR2 is SYDVKM. There are 18 residues in the CDR3. V shed 6 bases and J shed 2 bases, with 23 bases lying between them.

This clone has only a few counts. The V call is TRBV6-4, the J call TRBJ2-3; D is perhaps TRBD2 (6 bases). With 3 bases removed from V and 2 bases from J, the gap between germline ends came to 12 bases. CDR1 is MRHNA and CDR2 is SNTAGT in the germline V gene. The CDR3 extends over 15 amino acids. The DNA of the CDR3 is TGTGCCAGCAGTGAGGGGACGGGACTCACAGATACGCAGTATTTT. Its translation is CASSEGTGLTDTQYF.

The J gene is TRBJ2-7, the V gene TRBV11-3, with no clear D. Per the germline V gene, CDR1 is SGHNT and CDR2 is YENEEA. V lost 0 bases to trimming and J lost 0 bases, with 9 bases between them. This CDR3 contains 15 residues. The CDR3 DNA reads TGTGCCAGCAGCTTAGAGGCAGGTTCCTCCTACGAGCAGTACTTC. Its protein is CASSLEAGSSYEQYF.

The chain combines TRBV7-2 with TRBJ2-2; D is ambiguous. The CDR3 totals 15 residues. With 5 bases removed from V and 2 bases from J, the gap between germline ends came to 12 bases. The germline V gene encodes CDR1 SGHTA and CDR2 FQGNSA. For the CDR3, the DNA is TGTGCCAGCAGCCACCGGGTCCTAAACACCGGGGAGCTGTTTTTT. This encodes CASSHRVLNTGELFF.